Following are 28 T cell receptor beta chains from one sample sequenced in a study of blood T cell repertoires in COVID-19. Sequenced by immunoSEQ multiplex PCR; TCRdb stores in-frame clones only, minus some. The profile shows some 46,000 clones, 73% of them singletons. Specimen: peripheral blood. Receptors originate from a man aged 80 or over with acute or convalescent COVID-19.

This clone was counted once. The rearrangement uses TRBV28 and TRBJ1-3; D is undetermined. V was shortened by 7 bases and J by 0 bases, with 10 bases between the two germline ends. There are 14 residues in the CDR3. The germline gives CDR1 MDHEN, CDR2 SYDVKM. CDR3: CASTHSSSGNTIYF. The CDR3 DNA reads as TGTGCCAGCACCCATTCGAGCTCTGGAAACACCATATATTTT.

The chain has TRBV15 and TRBJ1-6; a weak D match, TRBD1 (5 bases). This CDR3 comprises 16 residues. Trimming removed 2 bases from V and 10 bases from J, with 18 bases in between. The germline gives CDR1 LNHNV, CDR2 YYDKDF (reference sequence). The chain's CDR3 is CATSRIGAAGGSPLHF. CDR3 sequence (DNA): TGTGCCACCAGCAGAATAGGGGCGGCCGGGGGGTCACCCCTCCACTTT. Looking up the rest from reference TRBV15 and TRBJ1-6 gives the full variable domain: DAMVIQNPRYQVTQFGKPVTLSCSQTLNHNVMYWYQQKSSQAPKLLFHYYDKDFNNEADTPDNFQSRRPNTSFCFLDIRSPGLGDTAMYLCATSRIGAAGGSPLHFGNGTRLTVT.

The chain employs TRBV5-6 and TRBJ2-7, with a possible D match to TRBD1 (6 bases). Germline CDR1 SGHDT, CDR2 YYEEEE. The CDR3 loop spans 13 amino acids. V was pared by 4 bases and J by 4 bases, with 12 bases between. The CDR3 DNA reads as TGTGCCAGCAGCCGAGGAACAGGGTACGAGCAGTACTTC. The encoded protein is CASSRGTGYEQYF.

This chain connects TRBV7-3 to TRBJ2-5; D remains unclear. The CDR3 consists of 13 residues. Germline V lookup: CDR1 SGHTA, CDR2 FQGTGA. V was trimmed by 2 bases and J by 2 bases, leaving 6 bases between them. This CDR3 reads CASSLGRQETQYF. CDR3 coding DNA: TGTGCCAGCAGCTTAGGTCGGCAAGAGACCCAGTACTTC.

The rearrangement links TRBV28 to TRBJ1-5, with TRBD1 as a possible D gene (6 bases). Deletions cut 6 bases from V and 0 bases from J, with 15 bases between. The CDR3 loop spans 16 amino acids. The germline V gene encodes CDR1 MDHEN and CDR2 SYDVKM. The CDR3 spells CASRVQGRDSNQPQHF. CDR3 bases: TGTGCCAGCAGAGTACAGGGAAGGGATAGCAATCAGCCCCAGCATTTT.

V and J are TRBV29-1 and TRBJ2-6, with D perhaps matching TRBD2 (6 bases). CDR3 size: 17 residues. Trimming cost V 6 bases and J 0 bases, with 18 bases left between them. Looked up from germline, CDR1 is SQVTM and CDR2 is ANQGSEA. The CDR3 loop reads CSVTLAPVSSGANVLTF. CDR3 nucleotide sequence: TGCAGCGTCACTCTAGCGCCTGTTTCCTCTGGGGCCAACGTCCTGACTTTC.

The CDR3 DNA follows: TGCAGCGTTCTGACAGGGGCAAGTACTGAAGCTTTCTTT. Its protein product is CSVLTGASTEAFF. This chain links TRBV29-1 with TRBJ1-1; 8 bases map to TRBD1. V dropped 5 bases and J dropped 5; count of bases not matched to a gene: 7. This CDR3 spans 13 amino acids. CDR1 and CDR2 from the germline V gene are SQVTM and ANQGSEA.

The rearrangement uses TRBV5-1 and TRBJ2-2; TRBD1 matches at 8 bases. Germline-derived CDR1 and CDR2 are SGHRS and YFSETQ. With V trimmed by 2 bases and J by 6 bases, 3 bases remained unmatched. The CDR3 runs to 14 residues. DNA of the CDR3: TGCGCCAGCAGCTTAAGACAGGGGTCCGGGGAGCTGTTTTTT. The encoded protein is CASSLRQGSGELFF.

The rearrangement joins TRBV5-1 to TRBJ2-1; TRBD2 matches 13 bases. The CDR3 totals 15 residues. Germline loops: CDR1 SGHRS, CDR2 YFSETQ. Germline trimming cut 1 base from V and 9 bases from J; bases unmatched to any gene: 4. The CDR3 nucleotides are TGCGCCAGCAGCTTGACTAGCGGGGGGGGCAGTGAGCAGTTCTTC. Protein product: CASSLTSGGGSEQFF.

The genes are TRBV5-4 and TRBJ2-5; possible D gene TRBD2, 5 bases. The V gene lost 0 bases and the J gene lost 5 bases, with 14 bases spanning the gap. The CDR3 length is 15 residues. The germline gives CDR1 SGHNT, CDR2 YYREEE (reference sequence). The CDR3 sequence: CASSLGLLPGETQYF. CDR3 nucleotide sequence: TGTGCCAGCAGCTTGGGGCTCCTACCGGGGGAGACCCAGTACTTC.

The gene calls are TRBV28 and TRBJ1-6, with D maybe TRBD1 (5 bases). The V end was cut by 6 bases, the J end by 3 bases, with 9 bases between. Per the germline V gene, CDR1 is MDHEN and CDR2 is SYDVKM. This CDR3 is built from 14 residues. The CDR3 DNA reads TGTGCCAGCAGGATGGGGGGCTATAATTCACCCCTCCACTTT. It is translated as CASRMGGYNSPLHF. Full variable domain (rest looked up from reference TRBV28 and TRBJ1-6): DVKVTQSSRYLVKRTGEKVFLECVQDMDHENMFWYRQDPGLGLRLIYFSYDVKMKEKGDIPEGYSVSREKKERFSLILESASTNQTSMYLCASRMGGYNSPLHFGNGTRLTVT.

This clone was detected once. This chain uses TRBV11-3 with TRBJ2-1; D is unclear. This CDR3 is built from 15 residues. V was clipped by 5 bases and J by 4 bases, with 15 bases between them. Germline V gives CDR1 SGHNT, CDR2 YENEEA. The CDR3 DNA reads as TGTGCCAGCAGCCCCCGATGGAGTTCTTACAATGAGCAGTTCTTC. Amino acids: CASSPRWSSYNEQFF.

The V and J genes are TRBV7-2 and TRBJ1-5, with TRBD1 matching over 7 bases. Germline V CDR1 and CDR2: SGHTA, FQGNSA. V dropped 0 bases and J dropped 3; count of bases not matched to a gene: 5. This CDR3 region has 16 residues. DNA for the CDR3: TGTGCCAGCAGCTTAGCCGGGACAGCTGCCAATCAGCCCCAGCATTTT. Amino acids: CASSLAGTAANQPQHF. Looking up the rest from reference TRBV7-2 and TRBJ1-5 gives the full variable domain: GAGVSQSPSNKVTEKGKDVELRCDPISGHTALYWYRQSLGQGLEFLIYFQGNSAPDKSGLPSDRFSAERTGGSVSTLTIQRTQQEDSAVYLCASSLAGTAANQPQHFGDGTRLSIL.

The chain links TRBV28 to TRBJ1-5; a possible D gene is TRBD1 (6 bases). This CDR3 region has 17 residues. With 8 bases removed from V and 0 bases from J, the gap between germline ends came to 20 bases. Germline V gene data show CDR1 as MDHEN and CDR2 as SYDVKM. The CDR3 bases are TGTGCCAGCCGTAGAACAGGGAGCCCTAATAGCAATCAGCCCCAGCATTTT. It yields the protein CASRRTGSPNSNQPQHF.

This clone was picked up a small number of times. The V call is TRBV11-3, the J call TRBJ1-1; weak D call: TRBD1 (5 bases). The V gene's germline CDR1 is SGHNT and CDR2 YENEEA. The CDR3 is made up of 13 amino acids. Trimming shortened V by 3 bases and J by 0 bases, and 5 bases separated the two germline ends. CDR3 sequence reads: CASSLTVNTEAFF. The CDR3 nucleotides are TGTGCCAGCAGCTTGACAGTGAACACTGAAGCTTTCTTT. Based on the CDR3 plus reference TRBV11-3 and TRBJ1-1, the full variable domain is EAGVVQSPRYKIIEKKQPVAFWCNPISGHNTLYWYLQNLGQGPELLIRYENEEAVDDSQLPKDRFSAERLKGVDSTLKIQPAELGDSAVYLCASSLTVNTEAFFGQGTRLTVV.

This clone was counted ten times or more. This sequence joins TRBV11-2 and TRBJ2-5; 7 positions match TRBD2. Germline V lookup: CDR1 SGHAT, CDR2 FQNNGV. CDR3 length: 15 residues. The trim removed 3 bases at V and 5 bases at J, leaving 9 bases unmatched. In DNA, the CDR3 is TGTGCCAGCAGCTTGGCGAGGCTAGCGGTGGAGACCCAGTACTTC. It is translated as CASSLARLAVETQYF.

This clone was observed a handful of times. The junction does not match germline at one end; this may be a read error. Here the CDR3 DNA reads TGTGCTAGCAGCCCCGGACTAGCGGCTAGCTCCTACAATGAGCAGTTCTTC. Translation gives CASSPGLAASSYNEQFF. The rearrangement uses TRBV7-7 and TRBJ2-1; TRBD2 matches at 10 bases. Germline assignment: CDR1 SSHAT and CDR2 FNYEAQ (reference sequence). The CDR3 consists of 17 residues. The complete variable domain, with remaining parts taken from reference TRBV7-7 and TRBJ2-1, reads GAGVSQSPRYKVTKRGQDVTLRCDPISSHATLYWYQQALGQGPEFLTYFNYEAQPDKSGLPSDRFSAERPEGSISTLTIQRTEQRDSAMYRCASSPGLAASSYNEQFFGPGTRLTVL.

The chain uses TRBV28 and TRBJ1-1; no firm D call. V lost 8 bases and J lost 1, with 14 bases in between. The CDR3 is 14 amino acids. Germline CDR1 MDHEN, CDR2 SYDVKM. DNA for the CDR3: TGTGCCAGCGGCCCCAGGAATGCGAACACTGAAGCTTTCTTT. Translation gives CASGPRNANTEAFF.

This chain joins TRBV7-3 and TRBJ1-1; D unclear. The length of the CDR3 is 13 residues. Germline assignment: CDR1 SGHTA and CDR2 FQGTGA. V gave up 5 bases and J gave up 5 bases, with 12 bases separating them. The CDR3 loop reads CASSVASGTEAFF. The CDR3 DNA reads TGTGCCAGCAGCGTCGCATCAGGAACTGAAGCTTTCTTT.

The chain recombines TRBV6-5 with TRBJ1-4; D might be TRBD1 (6 bases). V shed 8 bases and J shed 3 bases, with 10 bases lying between them. The CDR3 runs to 13 residues. The germline gives CDR1 MNHEY, CDR2 SVGAGI. The CDR3 region has the DNA TGTGCCAGCGAAGGGGGGGCTAATGAAAAACTGTTTTTT. It translates to CASEGGANEKLFF.

This rearrangement joins TRBV6-6 to TRBJ2-4, with 8 bases lining up with TRBD1. Germline V gene sequence: CDR1 MNHNY, CDR2 SVGAGI (reference sequence). This CDR3 has 12 amino acids. Germline trimming cut 6 bases from V and 6 bases from J; bases unmatched to any gene: 1. This CDR3 reads CASSGQGNIQYF. CDR3 DNA sequence: TGTGCCAGCAGCGGACAGGGAAACATTCAGTACTTC.

The CDR3: CASSPSGGGDADTQYF. DNA of the CDR3: TGTGCCAGCTCACCCAGCGGAGGGGGCGACGCAGATACGCAGTATTTT. V and J are TRBV18 and TRBJ2-3; tentatively, D is TRBD1 (7 bases). This CDR3 is 16 amino acids long. CDR1 KGHSH and CDR2 LQKENI come from the germline V gene. V was trimmed by 3 bases and J by 4 bases, leaving 17 bases between them.

The V and J genes are TRBV28 and TRBJ1-5; 7 bases fit TRBD1. From germline, CDR1 is MDHEN and CDR2 SYDVKM. V lost 6 bases and J lost 3; bases outside the gene matches: 8. This CDR3 region has 15 residues. The CDR3 protein is CASRPGQRYNQPQHF. In DNA form, the CDR3 reads TGTGCCAGCAGACCGGGACAGAGATACAATCAGCCCCAGCATTTT.

J is TRBJ2-2 and V is TRBV29-1, with a weak D call TRBD1 (5 bases). The germline CDR1 and CDR2 sequences are SQVTM and ANQGSEA. Trimming took 2 bases from V and 5 from J, leaving 12 bases between them. The CDR3 runs to 14 residues. The CDR3 DNA sequence: TGCAGCGTTGAATCGGCAGGGCGAACCGGGGAGCTGTTTTTT. This codes for CSVESAGRTGELFF.

This sequence joins TRBV7-8 and TRBJ1-3, with D maybe TRBD1 (6 bases). Per germline, CDR1 SGHVS and CDR2 FQNEAQ. Trimming took off 5 bases at V and 9 bases at J, with 17 bases between the two ends. The CDR3 is 14 amino acids. The CDR3 loop is CASSMQGTAATIYF. The CDR3 nucleotides read TGTGCCAGCAGCATGCAGGGGACGGCTGCCACCATATATTTT.

The chain employs TRBV2 and TRBJ1-5; D gene uncertain. V lost 6 bases and J 1 base, leaving 13 bases between the germline ends. The CDR3 covers 15 residues. Germline loops: CDR1 SNHLY, CDR2 FYNNEI. CDR3: CASRAGGVSNQPQHF. In DNA form, the CDR3 reads TGTGCCAGCAGGGCGGGAGGCGTAAGCAATCAGCCCCAGCATTTT.

The chain joins TRBV7-2 to TRBJ1-6; a weak D match, TRBD1 (5 bases). The V gene's germline CDR1 is SGHTA and CDR2 FQGNSA. This CDR3 is 16 amino acids long. The V end lost 1 base, the J end lost 6 bases, and 13 bases lay between the germline ends. CDR3 coding DNA: TGTGCCAGCAGCTTAGTAGTAGGGACTATTAATTCACCCCTCCACTTT. This sequence encodes CASSLVVGTINSPLHF.

This chain connects TRBV7-6 to TRBJ1-5, with a possible D match to TRBD1 (5 bases). Trimming shortened V by 5 bases and J by 4 bases, and 15 bases separated the two germline ends. Germline V gene data show CDR1 as SGHVS and CDR2 as FNYEAQ. This CDR3 region has 15 residues. The CDR3 loop reads CASSRRTGLNQPQHF. The CDR3 DNA reads TGTGCCAGCAGCCGCCGTACAGGCCTTAATCAGCCCCAGCATTTT.